This T cell receptor beta chain was sequenced during a study of beta chain features in type 1 diabetes listed by TCRdb under 2018. About the investigation overall: Mean age, gender distribution, total cell number and subset yield were not different between patients and healthy donors. A total of 107,917,701 sorted cells were examined across all samples, and a strong correlation was observed between cell number per subset and RNA yield. The study compared TCRB repertoires of sorted circulating CD4+ T cell subsets between recently diagnosed type 1 diabetes patients and matched healthy donors. Naive and central memory subsets were obtained from all 30 or so donors, but regulatory and stem cell-like memory subsets were isolated from only 8 patients and roughly 8 healthy donors. The paper as a whole reports these results and caveats: Fewer insertions and more nucleotide deletions at VDJ recombination sites were observed in patients with type 1 diabetes, implying thymic rearrangement abnormalities. In all four CD4+ subsets, TCRB CDR3 length was moderately but significantly shorter in type 1 diabetes patients. Naive, central memory and regulatory TCRB repertoires appeared to be more alike among patients than among healthy donors. Sequencing cDNA rather than genomic DNA could over-represent highly expressing activated cells, although activation and CD3 levels did not differ between groups. Shorter templates might have been favored by PCR, but patient and control samples were amplified and corrected together, so both groups would have been affected equally by any skew. Because small numbers of individuals were included in the HLA sub-analyses, any influence of HLA type on TCRB rearrangement was left unresolved.

The V and J ends are trimmed by 5 bases and 4 bases, leaving 10 bases between them. In the germline V gene (reference sequence), CDR1 corresponds to LNHDA and CDR2 to SQIVND. The cysteine opens and the phenylalanine closes a CDR3 of 13 amino acids. The sequence is cut down to CDR3 DNA, 39 bases in frame from base 1. All of the isolated RNA was reverse transcribed with the High Capacity cDNA Reverse Transcription Kit, so expressed TCRB transcripts were sequenced. For stem cell-like memory T cell samples, survey-depth immunoSEQ sequencing was used, averaging about 1 million total reads per sample. Sorted cells were lysed in RLT buffer and RNA was extracted with DNase-treated RNeasy Micro or Mini kits, depending on cell number. To prevent cross-contamination, each cell subset was processed individually, whereas patient and healthy donor samples were processed jointly. The immunoSEQ multiplex PCR was used to amplify TCRB sequences from cDNA, generating 87-bp fragments that spanned the CDR3 region. The amplicons were sequenced using the Illumina HiSeq platform. The authors' pipeline ran thus. Synthetic template baselines were used to correct PCR bias computationally, reads within Hamming distance 2 were collapsed together, and singletons that could not be merged were discarded. Reads were aligned against IMGT to assign V, D and J genes, CDR3 length and insertions or deletions at six rearrangement sites. Clonotype counts were normalized to sorted cell number within each subset before computing true diversity and Gini coefficients with the tcR R package. The overlap coefficient, calculated on TCRB nucleotide sequences, was used to quantify repertoire sharing. Here the immuneACCESS table is served through TCRdb, limited to in-frame sequences with V and J called. Missing clones are a known gap in these copies; in checked studies unresolved V genes cover under half, and the rest lacks a known reason. V and J calls and clone size follow that table, whereas D and trimming were derived from the DNA. The sample profile shows approximately 40,000 clones; 50% of them were found once. The ten most abundant clones make up 0.25% of the sample.

Each donor gave one peripheral blood draw, averaging approximately 0.11 L, which was collected into heparinised tubes. Using a panel that included CD45RO, CCR7, CD25, CD127, CD95 and CD27, naive, central memory, regulatory and stem cell-like memory CD4+ T cells were sorted on a BD FACSAria II. A purity above 98% was achieved for all sorted populations. PBMCs were isolated immediately by Lymphoprep density gradient centrifugation and stained directly without culture. So that batch effects would be minimized, each experiment stained and sorted samples in pairs, pairing one healthy donor with one patient. This clone showed up just a few times. The clone's antigen remains unknown. Per-nucleotide qualities are absent, and no much larger clonotype sits a single base away.

Material for sequencing was stem cell memory CD4+ T cells from blood. What this sample's cell subset or site label stands for: stem cell-like memory CD4+ T cells. The sequence came from a woman in her 30s in good health. Recombination connected TRBV19 to TRBJ2-3, with the D gene not confidently named. The CDR3 region has the sequence CASSWAQADTQYF. The DNA is TGTGCCAGTAGTTGGGCCCAGGCAGATACGCAGTATTTT.